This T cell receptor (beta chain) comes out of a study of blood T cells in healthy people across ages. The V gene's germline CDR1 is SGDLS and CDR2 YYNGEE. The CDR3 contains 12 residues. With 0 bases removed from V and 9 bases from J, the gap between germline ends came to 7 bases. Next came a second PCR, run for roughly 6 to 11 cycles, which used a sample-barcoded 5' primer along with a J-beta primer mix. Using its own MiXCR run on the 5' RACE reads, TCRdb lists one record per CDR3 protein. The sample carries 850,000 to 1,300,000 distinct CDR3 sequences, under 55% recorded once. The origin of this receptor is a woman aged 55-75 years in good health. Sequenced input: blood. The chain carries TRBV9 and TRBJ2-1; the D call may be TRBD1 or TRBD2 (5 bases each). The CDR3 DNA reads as TGTGCCAGCAGCGTAGGGGGGACTGAGCAGTTCTTC. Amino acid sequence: CASSVGGTEQFF.